This T cell receptor beta chain was retrieved from a study of blood T cells in healthy people across ages. Study-wide points: Diversity figures derived from one million T cells were judged to underestimate the true value.

This clonotype was detected only once. Its antigen remains unknown. Trimming removed 6 bases at V and 8 bases at J, with 13 bases between. The CDR3 loop spans 13 amino acids. Germline loops: CDR1 SGHTA, CDR2 FQGNSA. Combining a sample-barcoded 5' primer with a J-beta primer mix, a second PCR ran for about 7 to 12 cycles. TCRdb used MiXCR to reprocess the 5' RACE reads, holding one entry per CDR3 protein. This table has about 1,400,000 distinct CDR3 sequences, approximately 59% appearing once. The sample taken for sequencing was blood. The V and J genes are TRBV7-2 and TRBJ1-4; D is unresolved. This receptor was obtained from a man between 18 and 29 years old in good health. DNA for the CDR3: TGTGCCAGCAGACTGACTAGAGAAGAAAAACTGTTTTTT. As protein: CASRLTREEKLFF.